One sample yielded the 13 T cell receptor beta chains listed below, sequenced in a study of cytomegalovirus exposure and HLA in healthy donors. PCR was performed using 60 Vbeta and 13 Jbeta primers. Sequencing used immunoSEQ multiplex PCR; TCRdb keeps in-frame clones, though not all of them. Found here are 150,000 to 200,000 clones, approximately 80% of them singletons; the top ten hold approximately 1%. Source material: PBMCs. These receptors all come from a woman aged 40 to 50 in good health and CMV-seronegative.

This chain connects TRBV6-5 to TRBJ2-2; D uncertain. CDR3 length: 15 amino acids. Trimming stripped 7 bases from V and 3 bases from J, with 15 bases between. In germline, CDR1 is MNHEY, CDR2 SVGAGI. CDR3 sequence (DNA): TGTGCCAGCATTCCCACGAGACTCTACACCGGGGAGCTGTTTTTT. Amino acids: CASIPTRLYTGELFF.

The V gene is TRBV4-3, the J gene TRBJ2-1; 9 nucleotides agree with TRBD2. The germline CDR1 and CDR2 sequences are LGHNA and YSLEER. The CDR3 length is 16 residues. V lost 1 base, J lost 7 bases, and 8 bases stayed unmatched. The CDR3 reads CASSQGTSEVLNEQFF. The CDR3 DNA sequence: TGCGCCAGCAGCCAAGGGACTAGCGAGGTCTTAAATGAGCAGTTCTTC.

CDR3 protein: CASSVETGELFF. CDR3 coding DNA: TGTGCCAGCAGCGTGGAGACCGGGGAGCTGTTTTTT. The chain joins TRBV9 to TRBJ2-2; no reliable D call. This CDR3 has 12 amino acids. Trimming shortened V by 2 bases and J by 5 bases, and 4 bases separated the two germline ends. From germline, CDR1 is SGDLS and CDR2 YYNGEE.

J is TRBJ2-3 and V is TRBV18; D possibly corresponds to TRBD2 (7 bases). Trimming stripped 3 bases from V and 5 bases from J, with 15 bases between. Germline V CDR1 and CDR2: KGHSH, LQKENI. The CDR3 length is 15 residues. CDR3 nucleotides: TGTGCCAGCTCACCGACGGGCGGGGGCCAAGATACGCAGTATTTT. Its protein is CASSPTGGGQDTQYF.

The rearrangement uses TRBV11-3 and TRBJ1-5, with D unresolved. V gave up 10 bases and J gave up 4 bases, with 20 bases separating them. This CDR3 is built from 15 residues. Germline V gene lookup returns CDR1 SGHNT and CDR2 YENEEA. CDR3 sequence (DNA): TGTGCCAACAAGTCTCGCCGTAACGGGAATCAGCCCCAGCATTTT. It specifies CANKSRRNGNQPQHF.

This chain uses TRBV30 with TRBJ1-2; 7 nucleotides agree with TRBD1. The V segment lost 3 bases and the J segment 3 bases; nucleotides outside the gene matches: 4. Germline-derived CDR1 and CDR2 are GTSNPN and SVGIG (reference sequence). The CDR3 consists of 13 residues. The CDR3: CAWRTTGDYGYTF. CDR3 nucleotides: TGTGCCTGGAGAACTACAGGGGACTATGGCTACACCTTC.

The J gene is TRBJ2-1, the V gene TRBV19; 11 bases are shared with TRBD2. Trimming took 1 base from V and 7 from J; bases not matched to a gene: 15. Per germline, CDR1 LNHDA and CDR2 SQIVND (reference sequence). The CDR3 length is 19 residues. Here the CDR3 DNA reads TGTGCCAGTAGTATAGTGGGTAGCGGGAGGGCGGGGGGGCGGAATGAGCAGTTCTTC. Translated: CASSIVGSGRAGGRNEQFF.

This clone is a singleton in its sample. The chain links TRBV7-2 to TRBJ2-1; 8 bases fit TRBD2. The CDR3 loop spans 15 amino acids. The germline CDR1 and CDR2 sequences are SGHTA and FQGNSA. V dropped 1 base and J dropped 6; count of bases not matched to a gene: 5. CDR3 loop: CASSLGGLDFNEQFF. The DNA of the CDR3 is TGTGCCAGCAGCTTAGGGGGACTAGATTTCAATGAGCAGTTCTTC.

This CDR3 is CASSGGGRFYGYTF. The CDR3 DNA follows: TGTGCCAGCAGCGGTGGGGGGAGATTCTATGGCTACACCTTC. This chain links TRBV7-2 with TRBJ1-2; possible D gene TRBD1, 5 bases. Trimming removed 5 bases at V and 4 bases at J, with 14 bases between. The CDR3 length is 14 residues. Germline assignment: CDR1 SGHTA and CDR2 FQGNSA.

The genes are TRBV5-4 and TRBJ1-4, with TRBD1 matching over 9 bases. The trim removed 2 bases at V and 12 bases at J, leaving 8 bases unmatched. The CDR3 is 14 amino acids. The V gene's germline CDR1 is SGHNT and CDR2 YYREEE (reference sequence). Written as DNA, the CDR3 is TGTGCCAGCAGCTTTCAAACAGGGGGCGACGAACTGTTTTTT. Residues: CASSFQTGGDELFF. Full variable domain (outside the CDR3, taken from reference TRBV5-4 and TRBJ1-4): ETGVTQSPTHLIKTRGQQVTLRCSSQSGHNTVSWYQQALGQGPQFIFQYYREEENGRGNFPPRFSGLQFPNYSSELNVNALELDDSALYLCASSFQTGGDELFFGSGTQLSVL.

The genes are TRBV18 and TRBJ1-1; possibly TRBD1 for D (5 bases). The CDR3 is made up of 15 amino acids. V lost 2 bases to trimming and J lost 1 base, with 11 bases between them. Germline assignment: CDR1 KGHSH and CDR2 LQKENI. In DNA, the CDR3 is TGTGCCAGCTCACCAACCGGTCAGGGGAACACTGAAGCTTTCTTT. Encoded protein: CASSPTGQGNTEAFF. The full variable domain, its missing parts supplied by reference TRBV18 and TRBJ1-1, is NAGVMQNPRHLVRRRGQEARLRCSPMKGHSHVYWYRQLPEEGLKFMVYLQKENIIDESGMPKERFSAEFPKEGPSILRIQQVVRGDSAAYFCASSPTGQGNTEAFFGQGTRLTVV.

The CDR3 DNA sequence: TGCAGCGTTCGACAGGGGGCTTACGAGCAGTACTTC. As protein: CSVRQGAYEQYF. V and J are TRBV29-1 and TRBJ2-7; 10 bases align to TRBD1. The V gene end was trimmed by 5 bases and the J gene end by 4 bases; junction bases not matched to a gene: 2. The CDR3 has 12 amino acids. The germline CDR1 and CDR2 sequences are SQVTM and ANQGSEA.

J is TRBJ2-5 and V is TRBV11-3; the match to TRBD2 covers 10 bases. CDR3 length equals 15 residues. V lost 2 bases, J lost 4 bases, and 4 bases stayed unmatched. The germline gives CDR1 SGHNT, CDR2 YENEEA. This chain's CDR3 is CASSLLAGEAETQYF. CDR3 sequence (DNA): TGTGCCAGCAGCTTACTAGCGGGAGAGGCAGAGACCCAGTACTTC.